This T cell receptor beta chain was retrieved from a study of OX40 agonist ivuxolimab in advanced cancers. About the study: Given to patients was ivuxolimab, an agonistic anti-OX40 (CD134) antibody. Study conclusions and caveats: Certain nonresponding patients likewise had low normalized T-cell clonal expansion.

On this clone itself: Its cognate antigen is unknown.

Autoimmune disease history or systemic immunosuppression was exclusionary. Repertoires were generated with immunoSEQ multiplex PCR, while TCRdb's copy carries only in-frame clones and drops some. The sample yields about 73,000 clones, about 88% seen once. This CDR3 region has 14 residues. Per the germline V gene, CDR1 is SNHLY and CDR2 is FYNNEI. Trimming removed 5 bases at V and 3 bases at J, with 14 bases between. The V call is TRBV2, the J call TRBJ2-7; a weak D match, TRBD1 (6 bases). The receptor's source is an adult with an advanced solid tumor such as melanoma, head and neck, liver or kidney cancer. The sequences come from CD4+ or CD8+ T cells sorted from blood, collected in a trial of the OX40 agonist ivuxolimab. CDR3 sequence: CASSRIGQYYEQYF. In DNA, the CDR3 is TGTGCCAGCAGTCGGATCGGACAGTACTACGAGCAGTACTTC.